The entry that follows covers one TCR beta chain sequence. Measured with immunoSEQ multiplex PCR; TCRdb has only the in-frame clones, and not every one. The data hold 70,000 to 95,000 clones, with under 95% observed a single time. The sample comes from a study of technical replicates of blood from a handful of donors. From germline, CDR1 is SGHDN and CDR2 FVKESK. Trimming took 0 bases from V and 0 from J, leaving 3 bases between them. The CDR3 is 14 residues long. This chain links TRBV14 with TRBJ2-1; D call uncertain. The material sequenced was T cells isolated from PBMCs. The TCR sequence derives from a human donor in good health. The CDR3 loop is CASSQDSSYNEQFF. The DNA of the CDR3 is TGTGCCAGCAGCCAAGACAGCTCCTACAATGAGCAGTTCTTC.